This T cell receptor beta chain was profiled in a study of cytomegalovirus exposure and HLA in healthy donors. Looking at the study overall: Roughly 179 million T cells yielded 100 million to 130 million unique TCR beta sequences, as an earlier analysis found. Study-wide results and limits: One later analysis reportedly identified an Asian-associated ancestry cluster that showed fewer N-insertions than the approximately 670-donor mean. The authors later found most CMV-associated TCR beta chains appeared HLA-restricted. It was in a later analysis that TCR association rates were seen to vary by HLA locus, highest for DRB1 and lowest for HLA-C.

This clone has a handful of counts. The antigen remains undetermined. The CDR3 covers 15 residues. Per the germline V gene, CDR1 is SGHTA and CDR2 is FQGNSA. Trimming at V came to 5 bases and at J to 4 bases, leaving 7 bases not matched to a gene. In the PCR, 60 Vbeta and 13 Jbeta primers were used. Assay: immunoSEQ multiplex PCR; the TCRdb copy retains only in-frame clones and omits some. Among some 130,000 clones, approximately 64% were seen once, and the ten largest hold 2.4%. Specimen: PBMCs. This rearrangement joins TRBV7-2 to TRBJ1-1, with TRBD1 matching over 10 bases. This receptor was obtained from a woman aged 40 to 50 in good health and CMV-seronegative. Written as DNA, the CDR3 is TGTGCCAGCAGCCCCCGACAGGGGGCGATCACTGAAGCTTTCTTT. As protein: CASSPRQGAITEAFF.